Presented here are 9 T cell receptor beta chains from one specimen sequenced in a study of response to subunit inactivated influenza vaccine. From the RT-PCR reads, TCRdb called clonotypes with MiXCR, one entry per CDR3 protein. The sample has roughly 520,000 distinct CDR3 sequences, roughly 27% seen once. Sample: CD4+ T cells sorted from PBMCs, taken 4 to 6 days after vaccination. The receptors were sampled from a man between 45 and 60 years old who received an inactivated influenza vaccine.

CDR3 in amino acids: CASSPTRAETQYF. The CDR3 region has the DNA TGTGCCAGCAGCCCCACCCGGGCAGAGACCCAGTACTTC. The chain carries TRBV7-2 and TRBJ2-5; D gene uncertain. In germline, CDR1 is SGHTA, CDR2 FQGNSA. Trimming removed 5 bases at V and 4 bases at J, with 11 bases between. The CDR3 contains 13 residues.

This clonotype was seen ten or more times. The J gene is TRBJ1-1, the V gene TRBV3-1, with 8 bases aligning to TRBD1. Germline V gene lookup returns CDR1 LGHDT and CDR2 YNNKEL (reference sequence). This CDR3 spans 17 amino acids. With 3 bases clipped from V and 4 bases from J, the junction kept 13 bases outside the gene matches. The CDR3 is CASSHLTGARTGTEAFF. The CDR3 DNA sequence: TGTGCCAGCAGCCATCTGACAGGGGCTAGAACGGGCACTGAAGCTTTCTTT.

There are a few counts of this clonotype. The CDR3 spells CASIPRGRNEQFF. In nucleotides, the CDR3 is TGTGCCAGCATACCTAGGGGAAGGAATGAGCAGTTCTTC. This sequence joins TRBV6-1 and TRBJ2-1; weak D call: TRBD1 (5 bases). This CDR3 comprises 13 residues. CDR1 MNHNS and CDR2 SASEGT come from the germline V gene. V was cut by 7 bases and J by 7 bases, with 14 bases left in between.

V and J are TRBV5-1 and TRBJ2-1; tentatively, D is TRBD2 (5 bases). The ends were cut back, 1 base at V and 2 bases at J, with 13 bases in the middle. CDR1 is SGHRS and CDR2 is YFSETQ in the germline V gene. The CDR3 is made up of 16 amino acids. The CDR3 DNA sequence: TGCGCCAGCAGCTTGTCCCCTCACGGGACCTACAATGAGCAGTTCTTC. This encodes CASSLSPHGTYNEQFF.

Many counts were recorded for this clonotype. The chain joins TRBV12-3 or TRBV12-4 to TRBJ2-2; 10 bases align to TRBD2. The CDR3 contains 17 residues. The V and J ends lost 3 bases and 2 bases, in that order; junction bases with no gene match: 6. CDR3 residues: CASSFPRTSGNTGELFF. The DNA of the CDR3 is TGTGCCAGCAGTTTTCCCCGGACTAGCGGAAACACCGGGGAGCTGTTTTTT.

The chain employs TRBV11-2 and TRBJ2-1, with a possible D match to TRBD2 (5 bases). The V and J ends lost 5 bases and 0 bases respectively, with 14 bases between them. Germline CDR1 reads SGHAT; CDR2 reads FQNNGV. This CDR3 is 16 amino acids long. The CDR3 nucleotides read TGTGCCAGCAGCACGGAGGATACCGGCTCCTACAATGAGCAGTTCTTC. This gives the protein CASSTEDTGSYNEQFF.

This clonotype has a handful of counts. This sequence joins TRBV11-2 and TRBJ2-2, with D tentatively TRBD2 (6 bases). CDR1 and CDR2 from the germline V gene are SGHAT and FQNNGV. The CDR3 has 16 residues. The V gene lost 2 bases and the J gene lost 0 bases, with 10 bases spanning the gap. The CDR3 nucleotides read TGTGCCAGCAGCTTAAAAGGGAGGTCGAACACCGGGGAGCTGTTTTTT. Translating gives CASSLKGRSNTGELFF.

This clonotype turned up a few times. The V call is TRBV10-3, the J call TRBJ2-7; 8 bases are a match to TRBD1. Trimming at V came to 5 bases and at J to 5 bases, leaving 5 bases not matched to a gene. The CDR3 runs to 13 residues. Germline CDR1 is ENHRY and CDR2 is SYGVKD. CDR3 in amino acids: CAISPAGGDEQYF. The CDR3 bases are TGTGCCATCAGTCCGGCAGGGGGCGACGAGCAGTACTTC.

This clonotype showed up just a few times. This chain joins TRBV11-2 and TRBJ1-1; no clear D gene. Trimming shortened V by 0 bases and J by 3 bases, and 8 bases separated the two germline ends. CDR3 length: 14 residues. Germline assignment: CDR1 SGHAT and CDR2 FQNNGV. The CDR3 protein is CASSLDGQYTEAFF. The CDR3 nucleotides are TGTGCCAGCAGCTTAGATGGGCAGTACACTGAAGCTTTCTTT.